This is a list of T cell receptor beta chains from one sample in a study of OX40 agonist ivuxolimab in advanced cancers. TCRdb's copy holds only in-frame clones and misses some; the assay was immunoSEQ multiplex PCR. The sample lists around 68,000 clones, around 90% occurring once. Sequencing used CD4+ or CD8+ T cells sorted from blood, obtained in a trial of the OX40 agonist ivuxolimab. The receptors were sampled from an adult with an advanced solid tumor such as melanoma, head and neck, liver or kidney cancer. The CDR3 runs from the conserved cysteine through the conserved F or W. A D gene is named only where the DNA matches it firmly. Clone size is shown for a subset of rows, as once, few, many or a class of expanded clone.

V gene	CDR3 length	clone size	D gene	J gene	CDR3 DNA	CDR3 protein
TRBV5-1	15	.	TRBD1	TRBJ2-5	TGCGCCAGCAGCTTGGCAGGGGGTTATAGGGAGACCCAGTACTTC	CASSLAGGYRETQYF
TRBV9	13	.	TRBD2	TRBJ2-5	TGTGCCAGCAGCGTAGCCGGGAGGGAGACCCAGTACTTC	CASSVAGRETQYF
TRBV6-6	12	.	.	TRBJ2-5	TGTGCCAGCAGAACCACGGATTTTACCCAGTACTTC	CASRTTDFTQYF
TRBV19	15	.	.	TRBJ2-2	TGTGCCAGTAAGGTCGCCGTCTTGAACACCGGGGAGCTGTTTTTT	CASKVAVLNTGELFF
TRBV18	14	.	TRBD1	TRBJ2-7	TGTGCCAGCTCACTCACAGGGGTGGCCTACGAGCAGTACTTC	CASSLTGVAYEQYF
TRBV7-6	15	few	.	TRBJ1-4	TGTGCCAGCAGCTTAGTTCTGGGGAGTGGGGAAAAACTGTTTTTT	CASSLVLGSGEKLFF
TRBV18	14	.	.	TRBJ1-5	TGTGCCAGCTCACCACAGGACACCAATCAGCCCCAGCATTTT	CASSPQDTNQPQHF
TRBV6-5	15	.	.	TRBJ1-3	TGTGCCAGCAGTTACAGTGTCCTCTCTGGAAACACCATATATTTT	CASSYSVLSGNTIYF
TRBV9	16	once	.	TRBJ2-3	TGTGCCAGCAGCGTAACAGGCTCTTCTAGCACAGATACGCAGTATTTT	CASSVTGSSSTDTQYF
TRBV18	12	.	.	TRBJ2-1	TGTGCCAGCTCACCCACCGACCAGCTGTGGTTCTTC	CASSPTDQLWFF
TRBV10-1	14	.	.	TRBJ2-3	TGCGCCAGCAGTGATGGCGGGGTCACAGATACGCAGTATTTT	CASSDGGVTDTQYF
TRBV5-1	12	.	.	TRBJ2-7	TGCGCCAGCAGCGGGGGACTCTCCGAGCAGTACTTC	CASSGGLSEQYF
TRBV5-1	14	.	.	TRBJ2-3	TGCGCCAGCAAAGTGGGCGGACCCACAGATACGCAGTATTTT	CASKVGGPTDTQYF